This T cell receptor (beta chain) came from a study of cytomegalovirus exposure and HLA in healthy donors. Study-wide results and limits: Listed as cytomegalovirus-associated were more than 150 TCR beta chains. Analyses of presence and absence presupposed an approximately uniform sequencing depth across donors. The authors later found HLA-associated TCR beta chains more clonally expanded than equally common others.

Comments on this clone: Its specificity is not known.

The CDR3 is made up of 12 amino acids. Germline values: CDR1 MNHNS, CDR2 SASEGT. V shed 6 bases and J shed 14 bases, with 14 bases lying between them. It was with 60 Vbeta and 13 Jbeta primers that the PCR ran. The data were produced by immunoSEQ multiplex PCR, yet TCRdb's version contains in-frame clones alone and is incomplete. The sample has 180,000 or so clones, around two thirds seen once. Sample: PBMCs. This receptor was taken from a man in his forties or fifties in good health and CMV-seronegative. This chain uses TRBV6-1 with TRBJ1-6, with D possibly matching TRBD1 (6 bases). CDR3 nucleotides: TGTGCCAGCAGACAACAGGGCCCATCCCTCCACTTT. It translates to CASRQQGPSLHF.